These T cell receptor beta chains were read from a single sample in a study of identical twins. TCRdb passed the 5' RACE reads through MiXCR, listing each CDR3 protein once. This sample carries a few hundred thousand distinct CDR3 sequences, approximately 25% of them seen once, and the ten largest clones take roughly 2.8%. The same sample was also used in a study of T cells expressing NK-cell markers.

The sequenced sample was CD4+ T cells sorted from blood. These receptors were taken from a woman aged 18 to 35 in good health. Both conserved end residues are part of each CDR3. D genes are given only for firm matches. Size is stated for part of the rows, as once, few or many counts, or as a class when the clone is expanded.

j_gene,d_gene,abundance,v_gene,CDR3nt,CDR3aa
TRBJ1-2,TRBD1,few,TRBV20-1,TGCAGTGCTAGATTTACAGGGGGCAGCGGCTACACCTTC,CSARFTGGSGYTF
TRBJ2-1,NA,NA,TRBV5-1,TGCGCCAGCAGCTTCGTCGGGGCTATTGATGAGCAGTTCTTC,CASSFVGAIDEQFF
TRBJ2-2,TRBD2,few,TRBV5-1,TGCGCCAGTCGGCAGGCTAGCGGGAGGCTCGGCACCGGGGAGCTGTTTTTT,CASRQASGRLGTGELFF
TRBJ2-3,NA,few,TRBV29-1,TGCAGCGTGGCCTGGGGAGATACGCAGTATTTT,CSVAWGDTQYF
TRBJ2-1,NA,few,TRBV10-3,TGTGCCATCACGCCCGGGGAGAGCAATGAGCAGTTCTTC,CAITPGESNEQFF
TRBJ2-3,NA,NA,TRBV7-9,TGTGCCAACATCCTTGCGGATACGCAGTATTTT,CANILADTQYF
TRBJ2-2,NA,NA,TRBV6-1,TGTGCCAGCAGGGGGAAGAACACCGGGGAGCTGTTTTTT,CASRGKNTGELFF
TRBJ2-3,TRBD2,NA,TRBV18,TGTGCCAGCTCACCTCCAAGTAGCGGGAGAGGAGATACGCAGTATTTT,CASSPPSSGRGDTQYF
TRBJ1-4,NA,NA,TRBV6-1,TGTGCCAGCAGCCAAGAGATATCAACTAATGAAAAACTGTTTTTT,CASSQEISTNEKLFF
TRBJ1-1,NA,NA,TRBV7-9,TGTGCCAGCAGGGTTAAAAACACTGAAGCTTTCTTT,CASRVKNTEAFF
TRBJ2-7,NA,NA,TRBV20-1,TGCAGTGCTAGCCCTACGGGACGGCCCTACGAGCAGTACTTC,CSASPTGRPYEQYF
TRBJ2-1,NA,once,TRBV20-1,TGCAGTGCCGCCAGCGGATCCTACAATGAGCAGTTCTTC,CSAASGSYNEQFF
TRBJ2-2,TRBD2,NA,TRBV7-9,TGTGCCAGCAGCTTTACTAGCGGCCGCGGGGAGCTGTTTTTT,CASSFTSGRGELFF
TRBJ2-7,NA,few,TRBV30,TGTGCCTGGGCCCGGAGTATCGAGCAGTACTTC,CAWARSIEQYF
TRBJ2-1,TRBD2,few,TRBV6-5,TGTGCCAGCAGTTCTCGACTAGCGGGGTCCGTCCCCTACAATGAGCAGTTCTTC,CASSSRLAGSVPYNEQFF
TRBJ1-6,NA,NA,TRBV25-1,TGTGCCAGTCGTAGTGAGTTAGAAGGTTCACCCCTCCACTTT,CASRSELEGSPLHF
TRBJ1-6,NA,NA,TRBV11-2,TGTGCCAGCAGCTTAGTGGGGCTGAATTCGGCCCTCCACTTT,CASSLVGLNSALHF
TRBJ1-1,NA,NA,TRBV4-3,TGCGCCAGCAGCCCCGGGACACTTCTCACTGAAGCTTTCTTT,CASSPGTLLTEAFF
TRBJ2-3,NA,many,TRBV12-3/TRBV12-4,TGTGCCAGCAGTTTTGATGGAACAGATACGCAGTATTTT,CASSFDGTDTQYF
TRBJ1-2,NA,NA,TRBV2,TGTGCCAGCAGTCCATTTGGAATCTCTAACTATGGCTACACCTTC,CASSPFGISNYGYTF
TRBJ2-1,NA,NA,TRBV7-9,TGTGCCAGCAGCTCCTGGGTTGGGAACTACAATGAGCAGTTCTTC,CASSSWVGNYNEQFF
TRBJ2-1,TRBD2,few,TRBV7-3,TGTGCCAGCAGCCTACTAGCGGGGAACCCAAATGAGCAGTTCTTC,CASSLLAGNPNEQFF
TRBJ2-4,NA,few,TRBV27,TGTGCCAGCAGGGGTGCCAAAAACATTCAGTACTTC,CASRGAKNIQYF
TRBJ2-5,NA,NA,TRBV12-3/TRBV12-4,TGTGCCAGCAGTTTAGCCCGGCCGGAGACCCAGTACTTC,CASSLARPETQYF
TRBJ1-4,NA,few,TRBV20-1,TGCAGTGCGTCGGACTCACGCGCGGCTAATGAAAAACTGTTTTTT,CSASDSRAANEKLFF
TRBJ2-5,TRBD1,NA,TRBV27,TGTGCCAGCAGTTTATTTGGCAGGGGGCGAGAGACCCAGTACTTC,CASSLFGRGRETQYF
TRBJ2-7,TRBD2,NA,TRBV6-1,TGTGCCAGCAGCTTTAGACTAGCCGCCGACCTCTACGAGCAGTACTTC,CASSFRLAADLYEQYF
TRBJ2-2,NA,few,TRBV19,TGTGCCAGTAGTTCACGACAGGGAGGTTACCGGGAGCTGTTTTTT,CASSSRQGGYRELFF
TRBJ2-7,TRBD1,NA,TRBV7-6,TGTGCCAGCAGCTCCGGGACAGCGACCTACGAGCAGTACTTC,CASSSGTATYEQYF
TRBJ2-7,NA,many,TRBV6-5,TGTGCCAGCAGTTACAGAGGCAGCTACGAGCAGTACTTC,CASSYRGSYEQYF
TRBJ1-4,NA,many,TRBV29-1,TGCAGCGGCGGGACCCCAAACGGTGAAAAACTGTTTTTT,CSGGTPNGEKLFF
TRBJ2-7,NA,many,TRBV11-2,TGTGCCAGCAGCTTAGAGGGGCGGGGTTCCTACGAGCAGTACTTC,CASSLEGRGSYEQYF
TRBJ2-1,TRBD1,few,TRBV11-3,TGTGCCAGCAGGTCCGGGACAGGGACGAATGAGCAGTTCTTC,CASRSGTGTNEQFF
TRBJ1-5,NA,few,TRBV4-3,TGCGCCAGCAGCCAAGATCCGGACAATCAGCCCCAGCATTTT,CASSQDPDNQPQHF
TRBJ1-1,NA,NA,TRBV5-6,TGTGCCAGCATCCTGGTAGGGGAGTCGGCCACTGAAGCTTTCTTT,CASILVGESATEAFF
TRBJ2-5,NA,NA,TRBV20-1,TGCAGTGCTAGAGGGACAGACCAAGAGACCCAGTACTTC,CSARGTDQETQYF
TRBJ2-6,NA,NA,TRBV4-3,TGCGCCAGCAGCCAAGATGTGTCCTCTGGGGCCAACGTCCTGACTTTC,CASSQDVSSGANVLTF
TRBJ2-7,NA,few,TRBV10-2,TGCGCCAGCAGATCATATACCTACGAGCAGTACTTC,CASRSYTYEQYF
TRBJ2-1,TRBD2,NA,TRBV2,TGTGCCACTCAAACCGGGACTAGCAACAATGAGCAGTTCTTC,CATQTGTSNNEQFF
TRBJ2-1,NA,NA,TRBV5-6,TGTGCCAGCAGCGTGGGCCGCAATGAGCAGTTCTTC,CASSVGRNEQFF
TRBJ2-3,TRBD2,many,TRBV5-1,TGCGCCAGCAGCTTGTCCGGGACTAGCGGTTCCTTCACAGATACGCAGTATTTT,CASSLSGTSGSFTDTQYF
TRBJ2-7,NA,few,TRBV9,TGTGCCAGCAGCGCGACAGACACCTACGAGCAGTACTTC,CASSATDTYEQYF
TRBJ2-5,TRBD2,NA,TRBV20-1,TGCAGTGCGCGTAAGGGACTAGTCCCCGGCGAGACCCAGTACTTC,CSARKGLVPGETQYF
TRBJ2-5,NA,few,TRBV5-1,TGCGCCAGCAGCTTCGTGGGAGGCCAAGAGACCCAGTACTTC,CASSFVGGQETQYF
TRBJ2-7,NA,NA,TRBV3-1,TGTGCCAGCAGCCAAGTTGTGCAGGATCACGAGCAGTACTTC,CASSQVVQDHEQYF
TRBJ1-1,NA,few,TRBV20-1,TGCAGTGCTAGCATCCAACGCGCTGAAGCTTTCTTT,CSASIQRAEAFF
TRBJ2-3,NA,few,TRBV7-2,TGTGCCAGCAGCTTAGGGGGACTCACACATACGCAGTATTTT,CASSLGGLTHTQYF
TRBJ2-2,TRBD1,NA,TRBV11-2,TGTGCCAGCAGCGCCCCAGGGGGCACCGGGGAGCTGTTTTTT,CASSAPGGTGELFF
TRBJ1-2,TRBD1,few,TRBV4-3,TGCGCCAGCAGCCAGACAGGGTTGCTTGGCTACACCTTC,CASSQTGLLGYTF
TRBJ2-3,TRBD2,few,TRBV12-3/TRBV12-4,TGTGCCAGCAGTTTAAGGCTAGCGGCCTGGGGTTCAGATACGCAGTATTTT,CASSLRLAAWGSDTQYF
TRBJ2-2,NA,once,TRBV12-3/TRBV12-4,TGTGCCAGCAGCCAACAGGGAAGGCCCGGGGAGCTGTTTTTT,CASSQQGRPGELFF
TRBJ2-7,TRBD1,few,TRBV6-5,TGTGCCAGCAGTTACCCGGGACAGTCCTACGAGCAGTACTTC,CASSYPGQSYEQYF
TRBJ2-5,NA,few,TRBV12-3/TRBV12-4,TGTGCCAGCAGTCCTCGGACTGCGGAGGAGACCCAGTACTTC,CASSPRTAEETQYF